This TCR beta chain emerged from a study of blood T cell repertoires in COVID-19. Using immunoSEQ multiplex PCR, the repertoire was profiled, and TCRdb retains in-frame clones only, with some absent. The data hold about 210,000 clones, with about 80% observed a single time. About this clone: A much bigger clone sits one base away, suggesting this may be a read error. The sample contains more than one DNA sequence encoding this CDR3.

Germline V lookup: CDR1 LNHDA, CDR2 SQIVND (reference sequence). J gave up 2 bases and V 3 bases, and 2 bases lay outside the gene matches. This CDR3 region has 14 residues. The material sequenced was peripheral blood. V is TRBV19 and J is TRBJ2-5; 8 bases align to TRBD2. This TCR derives from a man in his fifties or sixties with acute or convalescent COVID-19. The CDR3 spells CASSIGRGQETQYF. In DNA, the CDR3 is TGTGCCAGTAGTATCGGGAGGGGGCAAGAGACCCAGTACTTC.